The clone carrying this T cell receptor beta chain was counted many times. The sample comes from a study of T cells after yellow fever vaccination. This CDR3 has 16 amino acids. J gave up 5 bases and V 0 bases, and 9 bases lay outside the gene matches. Germline CDR1 reads ENHRY; CDR2 reads SYGVKD. In TCRdb, the 5' RACE reads were re-called with MiXCR into one record per CDR3 protein. The sample holds fewer than 150,000 distinct CDR3 sequences, roughly 8.2% seen once. The V gene is TRBV10-3, the J gene TRBJ2-7, with TRBD2 matching 8 bases. The sequence was collected from a man aged 25 to 40 who received the YFV17D yellow fever vaccine. The source was CD4+ T cells sorted from PBMCs, collected 5 days after the yellow fever booster vaccination. CDR3 nucleotide sequence: TGTGCCATCAGTGAGTCGGGCGGGGGGAAGCTTAACGAGCAGTACTTC. This codes for CAISESGGGKLNEQYF.